This T cell receptor beta chain was obtained from a study of cytomegalovirus exposure and HLA in healthy donors. Study results and limitations: Subsequent analysis showed first-cohort TCR clusters tending to co-occur in 120 validation repertoires. For most TCR sequences rarity was the rule, although some public TCRs occurred in many donors. A few CMV-associated chains were confirmed in vitro to be specific for CMV antigens.

As for this clone: What it recognizes is unknown.

Method: immunoSEQ multiplex PCR; TCRdb's copy keeps in-frame clones and lacks some. The sample has 300,000 to 350,000 clones; nearly 90% are singletons. V lost 0 bases and J lost 4; bases outside the gene matches: 3. CDR1 MNHNS and CDR2 SASEGT come from the germline V gene. The CDR3 has 15 amino acids. This chain connects TRBV6-1 to TRBJ2-7; the match to TRBD2 covers 10 bases. Sequencing was done on a sample of PBMCs. This TCR derives from a man aged 25-45 years in good health and CMV-seronegative. The CDR3: CASSEAAGGSYEQYF. CDR3 in DNA: TGTGCCAGCAGTGAAGCAGCGGGGGGGAGTTACGAGCAGTACTTC.